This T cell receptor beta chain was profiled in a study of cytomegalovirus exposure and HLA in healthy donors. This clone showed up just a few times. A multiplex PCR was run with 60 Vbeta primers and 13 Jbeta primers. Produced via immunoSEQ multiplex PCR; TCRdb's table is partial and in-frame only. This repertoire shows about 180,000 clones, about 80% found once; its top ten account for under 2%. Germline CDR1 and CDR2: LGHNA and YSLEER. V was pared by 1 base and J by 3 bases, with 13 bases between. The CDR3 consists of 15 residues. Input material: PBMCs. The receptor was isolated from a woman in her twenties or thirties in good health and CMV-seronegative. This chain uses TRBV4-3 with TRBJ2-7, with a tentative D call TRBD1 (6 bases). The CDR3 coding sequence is TGCGCCAGCAGCCAAGCACAGGGTTTAAGCTACGAGCAGTACTTC. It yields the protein CASSQAQGLSYEQYF.